These 30 T cell receptor beta chains came from one sample sequenced in a study of tumor-infiltrating lymphocytes in oesophageal squamous cell carcinoma. TCRdb called the PCR reads again in MiXCR, with one record for every CDR3 protein. The table has about 12,000 distinct CDR3 sequences, 50% to 65% seen once; the top ten hold about 34%. Sequencing was done on a sample of esophageal tumor tissue. All receptors derive from a female donor with esophageal squamous cell carcinoma.

This chain connects TRBV27 to TRBJ2-3; a possible D gene is TRBD2 (6 bases). The germline V gene has CDR1 MNHEY and CDR2 SMNVEV (reference sequence). V lost 5 bases, J lost 0 bases, and 15 bases lay in between. This CDR3 spans 16 amino acids. CDR3 DNA: TGTGCCAGCAGTCTCACGCCCGGGACTAGCACAGATACGCAGTATTTT. Its translation is CASSLTPGTSTDTQYF.

The CDR3 region has the DNA TGTGCCAGCGAACGACCGAACACCGGGGAGCTGTATTTT. Encoded protein: CASERPNTGELYF. The chain uses TRBV25-1 and TRBJ2-3; a possible D gene is TRBD2 (5 bases). Between the trimmed V and J ends, which lost 8 bases and 14 bases, there was a span of 23 bases. Germline V lookup: CDR1 MGHDK, CDR2 SYGVNS. The CDR3 loop spans 13 amino acids.

There are many counts of this clonotype. The rearrangement joins TRBV20-1 to TRBJ2-6; either TRBD1 or TRBD2 may fit D (6 bases each). V lost 0 bases, J lost 1 base, and 16 bases lay in between. The CDR3 sequence is 18 residues long. Germline CDR1 and CDR2: DFQATT and SNEGSKA (reference sequence). The CDR3 protein is CSARDLREQGSGANVLTF. CDR3 nucleotide sequence: TGCAGTGCTAGAGATTTACGGGAGCAGGGGTCTGGGGCCAACGTCCTGACTTTC.

V is TRBV11-2 and J is TRBJ2-4; 9 bases map to TRBD2. This CDR3 region has 15 residues. Germline-derived CDR1 and CDR2 are SGHAT and FQNNGV. V was clipped by 7 bases and J by 8 bases; unmatched bases: 12. The CDR3 nucleotides read TGTGCCAGCAAATTGCAGCGGGGGGCCGGAGACATTCAGTACTTC. Its protein is CASKLQRGAGDIQYF.

This clonotype was counted once. This may come from a read error, since a much larger clone is one base off. V usage is TRBV28 and J usage is TRBJ1-2; D uncertain. CDR1 is MDHEN, CDR2 SYDVKM, per germline. The length of the CDR3 is 12 residues. CDR3 residues: CASTRGSYGDTF. The CDR3 DNA is TGTGCCAGTACCCGTGGGAGCTATGGCGACACCTTC.

The table lists this clonotype with a few counts. The chain employs TRBV10-3 and TRBJ2-5; 9 bases align to TRBD2. The V gene's germline CDR1 is ENHRY and CDR2 SYGVKD. The CDR3 runs to 13 residues. The V gene end was trimmed by 6 bases and the J gene end by 13 bases; junction bases not matched to a gene: 12. The CDR3 protein is CAIRPGTSHDPYF. The DNA for the CDR3 is TGTGCCATCAGACCCGGGACTAGCCACGACCCGTACTTC.

The gene calls are TRBV7-2 and TRBJ1-5; D not resolved. The ends were cut back, 2 bases at V and 1 base at J, with 9 bases in the middle. CDR3 length: 15 amino acids. Germline CDR1 and CDR2: SGHTA and FQGNSA. The CDR3 protein is CASSLSWVSNQPQHF. The DNA of the CDR3 is TGTGCCAGCAGCTTATCTTGGGTCAGCAATCAGCCCCAGCATTTT.

About this clonotype itself: An end of the junction differs from the germline gene, which may be a read error. The V and J genes are TRBV10-1 and TRBJ2-7, with a weak D call TRBD2 (5 bases). The DNA matches TRBJ2-1 better at its end, which makes the J call doubtful. The length of the CDR3 is 16 residues. Germline V gene sequence: CDR1 WNHNN, CDR2 SYGVQD (reference sequence). The CDR3 loop is CASSPKGAEFNNEQFF. CDR3 nucleotide sequence: TGTGCCAGCAGTCCTAAGGGAGCGGAGTTTAACAATGAGCAGTTCTTC.

The chain couples TRBV24-1 to TRBJ2-5, with D possibly matching TRBD1 (5 bases). With the DNA end fitting TRBJ2-1 better, the J assignment may be wrong. Per the germline V gene, CDR1 is KGHDR and CDR2 is SFDVKD. The CDR3 is 13 residues long. CDR3 in amino acids: CATSRQGYNEQFF. The CDR3 DNA is TGTGCCACCAGTCGGCAGGGTTACAATGAGCAGTTCTTC.

This clonotype was recorded a few times. The rearrangement links TRBV7-3 to TRBJ2-3; possibly TRBD1 for D (6 bases). Trimming left V 5 bases short and J 14 bases short, with 29 bases between. This CDR3 has 16 amino acids. Germline CDR1 SGHTA, CDR2 FQGTGA. This chain's CDR3 is CASSQDRLTVSGELYF. CDR3 bases: TGTGCCAGCAGCCAAGACAGGCTAACCGTTTCCGGGGAGCTGTATTTT.

Within the sample, this clonotype is medium-sized (0.01 to 0.1%). The CDR3 nucleotides read TGTGCCAGCAGTCAGGACAGGGGGCGCCACACTGAAGCTTTCTTT. Translating it yields CASSQDRGRHTEAFF. The V gene is TRBV6-1, the J gene TRBJ1-1; 11 bases match TRBD1. CDR3 length equals 15 residues. Per the germline V gene, CDR1 is MNHNS and CDR2 is SASEGT. Losses at the gene ends were 5 bases for V and 3 bases for J; bases not matched to a gene: 5.

This sequence joins TRBV4-2 and TRBJ2-3; 8 nucleotides align to TRBD2. TRBJ2-1 explains the end of the DNA better; the J call may be wrong. Germline V lookup: CDR1 LGHNA, CDR2 YNFKEQ. The CDR3 is made up of 16 amino acids. CDR3 coding DNA: TGTGCCAGCAGCCAAGTCACGGGCGCGGGGGGCGATGAGCAGTTCTTC. Encoded protein: CASSQVTGAGGDEQFF.

The rearrangement joins TRBV19 to TRBJ2-7; tentative D call: TRBD1 (5 bases). The closer fit of TRBJ1-2 to the DNA end suggests the J call may be wrong. The CDR3 extends over 15 amino acids. In germline, CDR1 is LNHDA, CDR2 SQIVND (reference sequence). The CDR3 DNA sequence: TGTGCCAGTTATTTCCCGGGACTAGGGGCCTATGGCTACACCTTC. This codes for CASYFPGLGAYGYTF.

This clonotype was observed a handful of times. The gene calls are TRBV7-8 and TRBJ2-7, with 11 bases that match TRBD1. The end of the DNA aligns better with TRBJ2-1, so the J call may be wrong. The CDR3 has 16 amino acids. Germline V gene data show CDR1 as SGHVS and CDR2 as FQNEAQ. The CDR3 loop is CASSSRDRGDYNEQFF. In nucleotides, the CDR3 is TGTGCCAGCAGCTCCCGGGACAGGGGGGACTACAATGAGCAGTTCTTC.

This clonotype appeared a few times. The chain carries TRBV7-2 and TRBJ2-1; possibly TRBD2 for D (5 bases). Per germline, CDR1 SGHTA and CDR2 FQGNSA. The CDR3 covers 16 residues. V was shortened by 1 base and J by 0 bases, with 10 bases between the two germline ends. The CDR3 sequence is CASSLDVGSSYNEQFF. The CDR3 coding sequence is TGTGCCAGCAGCTTAGACGTAGGGAGCTCCTACAATGAGCAGTTCTTC. The full variable domain, completed using reference TRBV7-2 and TRBJ2-1, is GAGVSQSPSNKVTEKGKDVELRCDPISGHTALYWYRQSLGQGLEFLIYFQGNSAPDKSGLPSDRFSAERTGGSVSTLTIQRTQQEDSAVYLCASSLDVGSSYNEQFFGPGTRLTVL.

V is TRBV20-1 and J is TRBJ2-2; D uncertain. The V gene's germline CDR1 is DFQATT and CDR2 SNEGSKA (reference sequence). V was clipped by 3 bases and J by 2 bases, with 10 bases between them. The CDR3 totals 14 residues. This CDR3 is CSASKIANTGELFF. The CDR3 nucleotides are TGCAGTGCTAGTAAGATAGCCAACACCGGGGAGCTGTTTTTT.

The chain couples TRBV7-3 to TRBJ2-1; D remains unclear. The DNA end is a closer match to TRBJ2-7, so the J assignment may be wrong. The CDR3 spans 14 residues. CDR1 and CDR2 from the germline V gene are SGHTA and FQGTGA. In DNA, the CDR3 is TGTGCCAGCAGCTTATTTGCGGACTCCTACGAGCAGTACTTC. Translation: CASSLFADSYEQYF.

V and J are TRBV23-1 and TRBJ2-3, with TRBD1 matching over 7 bases. TRBV23-1 is classed as an ORF, of uncertain function. The CDR3 contains 13 residues. Trimming removed 9 bases from V and 5 bases from J; junction bases left unmatched: 8. The CDR3: CARGARGRDTQYF. The CDR3 nucleotides read TGCGCCAGGGGAGCCAGGGGGAGAGATACGCAGTATTTT.

CDR3 in amino acids: CASREKFSDNEQFF. The CDR3 nucleotides are TGTGCCAGCAGGGAAAAGTTTTCCGACAATGAGCAGTTCTTC. This chain links TRBV6-5 with TRBJ2-1; no clear D gene. The CDR3 consists of 14 residues. The ends were cut back, 6 bases at V and 5 bases at J, with 14 bases in the middle. The germline gives CDR1 MNHEY, CDR2 SVGAGI.

This clonotype was counted at least ten times. This rearrangement joins TRBV19 to TRBJ1-4; D not certain. Germline V gene data show CDR1 as LNHDA and CDR2 as SQIVND (reference sequence). The V and J ends lost 6 bases and 5 bases respectively, with 16 bases between them. This CDR3 has 15 amino acids. The CDR3 bases are TGTGCCAGTAGCATCATCCTTACCGGCAATGAAAAACTGTTTTTT. It encodes CASSIILTGNEKLFF.

The chain joins TRBV12-3 or TRBV12-4 to TRBJ2-7, with TRBD2 matching 13 bases. The J call is doubtful: the DNA matches TRBJ2-1 better. There are 19 residues in the CDR3. As DNA, the CDR3 is TGTGCCAGCAGTTTAGCGACTAGCGGGAGGTTCGTTTCCTACAATGAGCAGTTCTTC. This codes for CASSLATSGRFVSYNEQFF.

This clonotype appeared once. This chain uses TRBV7-6 with TRBJ2-3; a weak D match, TRBD1 (6 bases). The J call may be faulty, since TRBJ2-5 better matches the DNA end. The CDR3 runs 16 residues. CDR1 SGHVS and CDR2 FNYEAQ come from the germline V gene. The CDR3 region is CASSFTTTGNQETQYF. For the CDR3, the DNA is TGTGCCAGCAGCTTTACTACCACAGGGAACCAAGAGACCCAGTACTTC.

The rearrangement links TRBV7-8 to TRBJ2-4; 14 nucleotides agree with TRBD2. V gave up 6 bases and J gave up 13 bases; unmatched junction bases: 14. This CDR3 is built from 16 residues. Germline-derived CDR1 and CDR2 are SGHVS and FQNEAQ. CDR3 bases: TGTGCCAGCAGGTCACCGGGACTAGCGGGAGACAATGAGCAGTACTTC. This codes for CASRSPGLAGDNEQYF.

The sample holds one count of this clonotype. The CDR3 DNA is TGTGCCAGCAGTAACAGTATGAGCTCCTACAATGAGCAGTTCTTC. Its protein product is CASSNSMSSYNEQFF. V usage is TRBV7-6 and J usage is TRBJ2-7, with no clear D. The DNA end is a closer match to TRBJ2-1, so the J assignment may be wrong. This CDR3 comprises 15 residues. Germline loops: CDR1 SGHVS, CDR2 FNYEAQ.

The chain carries TRBV7-4 and TRBJ2-5; weak D call: TRBD1 (5 bases). The ends were cut back, 1 base at V and 4 bases at J, with 10 bases in the middle. Germline V gives CDR1 SGHVT, CDR2 SQSDAQ. This CDR3 is built from 14 residues. The CDR3 loop is CASSLEGVLETQYF. As DNA, the CDR3 is TGTGCCAGCAGCTTAGAAGGGGTGCTAGAGACCCAGTACTTC.

This clonotype was detected many times. The chain joins TRBV24-1 to TRBJ1-1, with 7 bases that match TRBD1. J lost 0 bases, V lost 6 bases, and 6 bases had no gene match. This CDR3 region has 15 residues. Germline assignment: CDR1 KGHDR and CDR2 SFDVKD. The CDR3 protein is CATSRSGTVNTEAFF. CDR3 sequence (DNA): TGTGCCACCAGTCGCTCAGGGACAGTGAACACTGAAGCTTTCTTT.

This clonotype was counted a few times. J is TRBJ1-1 and V is TRBV7-8, with D perhaps TRBD1 (5 bases). With 1 base removed from V and 12 bases from J, the gap between germline ends came to 18 bases. CDR1 is SGHVS, CDR2 FQNEAQ, per germline. CDR3 length: 14 amino acids. The CDR3 protein is CASSLGAGTVKTFF. In nucleotides, the CDR3 is TGTGCCAGCAGCTTAGGGGCTGGGACCGTGAAAACTTTCTTT. Complete variable domain (other parts from reference TRBV7-8 and TRBJ1-1): GAGVSQSPRYKVAKRGQDVALRCDPISGHVSLFWYQQALGQGPEFLTYFQNEAQLDKSGLPSDRFFAERPEGSVSTLKIQRTQQEDSAVYLCASSLGAGTVKTFFGQGTRLTVV.

DNA of the CDR3: TGTGCCAGCAGCTTAAGGGACTCCGGGGTTTTACGGGAGACCCAGTACTTC. Encoded protein: CASSLRDSGVLRETQYF. The V gene is TRBV11-2, the J gene TRBJ2-5; tentative D call: TRBD2 (6 bases). This CDR3 region has 17 residues. CDR1 is SGHAT and CDR2 is FQNNGV in the germline V gene. Trimming cost V 2 bases and J 5 bases, with 21 bases left between them.

This clonotype was seen at least ten times. A much larger clone sits a single nucleotide away, making a read error possible. This chain links TRBV6-2 or TRBV6-3 with TRBJ2-1; D possibly corresponds to TRBD1 (5 bases). The J call is uncertain, as TRBJ2-7 better fits the DNA end. The CDR3 is made up of 15 amino acids. Germline CDR1 MNHEY, CDR2 SVGEGT. The CDR3 DNA follows: TGTGCCAGCAGTTCAGACAGACTCTCCTACAATGAGCAGTACTTC. It yields the protein CASSSDRLSYNEQYF.

By sample fraction, this clonotype is large. The rearrangement uses TRBV7-2 and TRBJ2-1, with D possibly matching TRBD1 (8 bases). Germline values: CDR1 SGHTA, CDR2 FQGNSA. The CDR3 consists of 15 residues. Trimming took off 1 base at V and 6 bases at J, with 13 bases between the two ends. Here the CDR3 DNA reads TGTGCCAGCAGCTTAGGGACAGGGAGGGGCAATGAGCAGTTCTTC. The encoded protein is CASSLGTGRGNEQFF. Full variable domain (rest looked up from reference TRBV7-2 and TRBJ2-1): GAGVSQSPSNKVTEKGKDVELRCDPISGHTALYWYRQSLGQGLEFLIYFQGNSAPDKSGLPSDRFSAERTGGSVSTLTIQRTQQEDSAVYLCASSLGTGRGNEQFFGPGTRLTVL.